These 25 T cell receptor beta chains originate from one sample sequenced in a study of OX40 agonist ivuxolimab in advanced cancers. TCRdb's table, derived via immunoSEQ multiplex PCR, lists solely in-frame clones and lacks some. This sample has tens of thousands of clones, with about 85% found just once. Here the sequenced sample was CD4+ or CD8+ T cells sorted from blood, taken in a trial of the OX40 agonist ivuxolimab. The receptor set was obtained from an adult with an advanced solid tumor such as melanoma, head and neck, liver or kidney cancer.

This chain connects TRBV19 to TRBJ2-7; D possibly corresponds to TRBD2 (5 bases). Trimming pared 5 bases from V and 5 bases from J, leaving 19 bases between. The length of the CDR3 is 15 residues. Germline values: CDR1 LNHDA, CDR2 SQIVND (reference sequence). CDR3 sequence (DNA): TGTGCCAGTAGTCCCGGGATCCTCTTTCCCAACGAGCAGTACTTC. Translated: CASSPGILFPNEQYF. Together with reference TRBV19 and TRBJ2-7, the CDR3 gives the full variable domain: DGGITQSPKYLFRKEGQNVTLSCEQNLNHDAMYWYRQDPGQGLRLIYYSQIVNDFQKGDIAEGYSVSREKKESFPLTVTSAQKNPTAFYLCASSPGILFPNEQYFGPGTRLTVT.

The CDR3 sequence is CAGGDRNQPQHF. CDR3 DNA sequence: TGCGCCGGAGGAGACCGCAATCAGCCCCAGCATTTT. J is TRBJ1-5 and V is TRBV10-2; D unclear. This CDR3 is 12 amino acids long. Trimming shortened V by 11 bases and J by 2 bases, and 10 bases separated the two germline ends. Germline CDR1 reads WSHSY; CDR2 reads SAAADI.

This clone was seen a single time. In DNA form, the CDR3 reads TGTGCCAGCAGCTTTCTAGCGGGGGGCGGCCACGAGCAGTACTTC. Residues: CASSFLAGGGHEQYF. The chain carries TRBV7-3 and TRBJ2-7, with 11 bases that match TRBD2. This CDR3 has 15 amino acids. Per germline, CDR1 SGHTA and CDR2 FQGTGA. The V segment lost 3 bases and the J segment 5 bases; nucleotides outside the gene matches: 6.

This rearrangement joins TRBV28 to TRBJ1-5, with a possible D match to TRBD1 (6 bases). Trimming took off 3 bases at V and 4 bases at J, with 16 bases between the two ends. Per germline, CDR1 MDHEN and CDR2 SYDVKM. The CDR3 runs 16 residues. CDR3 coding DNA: TGTGCCAGCAGTTTCATGGACAGCGTGGGGAATCAGCCCCAGCATTTT. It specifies CASSFMDSVGNQPQHF.

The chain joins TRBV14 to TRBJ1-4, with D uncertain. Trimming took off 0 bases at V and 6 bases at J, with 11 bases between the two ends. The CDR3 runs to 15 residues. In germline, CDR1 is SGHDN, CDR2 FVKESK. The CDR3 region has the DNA TGTGCCAGCAGCCAAGATCGAGGAGGATATGAAAAACTGTTTTTT. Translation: CASSQDRGGYEKLFF.

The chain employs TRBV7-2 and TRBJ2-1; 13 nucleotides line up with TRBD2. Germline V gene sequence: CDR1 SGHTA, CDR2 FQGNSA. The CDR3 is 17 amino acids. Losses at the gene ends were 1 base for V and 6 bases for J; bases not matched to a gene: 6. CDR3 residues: CASSLGVGTSGANEQFF. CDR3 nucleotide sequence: TGTGCCAGCAGCTTAGGCGTTGGGACTAGCGGGGCCAATGAGCAGTTCTTC.

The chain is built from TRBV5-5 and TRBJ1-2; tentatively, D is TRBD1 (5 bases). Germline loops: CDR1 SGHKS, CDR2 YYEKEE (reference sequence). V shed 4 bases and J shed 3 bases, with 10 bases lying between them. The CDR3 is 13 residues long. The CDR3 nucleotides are TGTGCCAGCAGCGAGGAGGGGTACTATGGCTACACCTTC. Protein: CASSEEGYYGYTF.

The CDR3 is CAREENEQFF. The CDR3 DNA reads TGTGCCAGAGAGGAGAATGAGCAGTTCTTC. The gene calls are TRBV25-1 and TRBJ2-1; D gene uncertain. Germline CDR1 is MGHDK and CDR2 is SYGVNS. The ends were cut back, 9 bases at V and 7 bases at J, with 7 bases in the middle. This CDR3 contains 10 residues.

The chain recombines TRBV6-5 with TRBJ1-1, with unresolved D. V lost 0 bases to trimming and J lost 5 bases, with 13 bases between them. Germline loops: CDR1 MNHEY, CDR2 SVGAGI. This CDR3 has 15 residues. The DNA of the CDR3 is TGTGCCAGCAGTTACTCTCGCGGAGGTCTGACTGAAGCTTTCTTT. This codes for CASSYSRGGLTEAFF.

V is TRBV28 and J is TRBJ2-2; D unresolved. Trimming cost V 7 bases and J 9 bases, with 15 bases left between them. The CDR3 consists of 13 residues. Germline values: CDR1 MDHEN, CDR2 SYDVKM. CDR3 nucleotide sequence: TGTGCCAGCATCGGTGTTCGCGCCTGGGAGCTGTTTTTT. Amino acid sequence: CASIGVRAWELFF. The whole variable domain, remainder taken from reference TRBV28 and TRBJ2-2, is DVKVTQSSRYLVKRTGEKVFLECVQDMDHENMFWYRQDPGLGLRLIYFSYDVKMKEKGDIPEGYSVSREKKERFSLILESASTNQTSMYLCASIGVRAWELFFGEGSRLTVL.

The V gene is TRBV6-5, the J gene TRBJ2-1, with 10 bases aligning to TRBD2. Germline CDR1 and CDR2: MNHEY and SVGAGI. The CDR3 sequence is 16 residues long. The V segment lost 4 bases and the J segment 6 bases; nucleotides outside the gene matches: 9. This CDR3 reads CASSLLAGVGSNEQFF. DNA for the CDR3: TGTGCCAGCAGTTTGCTAGCGGGAGTTGGGTCCAATGAGCAGTTCTTC.

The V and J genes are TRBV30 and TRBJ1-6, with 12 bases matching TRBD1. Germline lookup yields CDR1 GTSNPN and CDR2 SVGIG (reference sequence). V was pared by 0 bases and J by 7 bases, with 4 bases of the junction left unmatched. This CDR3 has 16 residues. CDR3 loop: CAWSVGQGAWNSPLHF. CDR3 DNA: TGTGCCTGGAGTGTGGGACAGGGGGCATGGAATTCACCCCTCCACTTT.

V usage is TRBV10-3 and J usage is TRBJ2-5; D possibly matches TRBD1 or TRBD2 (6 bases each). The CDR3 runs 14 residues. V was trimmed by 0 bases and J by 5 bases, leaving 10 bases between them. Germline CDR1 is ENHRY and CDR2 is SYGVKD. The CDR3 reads CAISESRGRETQYF. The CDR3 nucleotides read TGTGCCATCAGTGAGTCTCGGGGGCGTGAGACCCAGTACTTC.

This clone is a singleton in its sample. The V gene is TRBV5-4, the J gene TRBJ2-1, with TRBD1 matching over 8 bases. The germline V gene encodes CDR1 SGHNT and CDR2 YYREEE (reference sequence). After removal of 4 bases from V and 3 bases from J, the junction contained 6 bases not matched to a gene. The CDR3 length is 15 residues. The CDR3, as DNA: TGTGCCAGCAGCCTTGGACAGGGTGGCTACAATGAGCAGTTCTTC. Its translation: CASSLGQGGYNEQFF.

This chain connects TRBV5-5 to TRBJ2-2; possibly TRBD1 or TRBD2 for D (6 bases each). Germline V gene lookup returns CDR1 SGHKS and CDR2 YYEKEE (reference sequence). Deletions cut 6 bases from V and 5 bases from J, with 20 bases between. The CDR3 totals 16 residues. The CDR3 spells CASKPLGGGYTGELFF. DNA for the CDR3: TGTGCCAGCAAACCCTTAGGGGGAGGTTATACCGGGGAGCTGTTTTTT.

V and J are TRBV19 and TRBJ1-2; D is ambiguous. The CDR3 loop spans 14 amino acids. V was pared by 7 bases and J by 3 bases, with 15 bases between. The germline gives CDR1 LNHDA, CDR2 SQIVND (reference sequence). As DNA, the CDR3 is TGTGCCAGTAAAGTCCTTTACGGGGACTATGGCTACACCTTC. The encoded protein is CASKVLYGDYGYTF.

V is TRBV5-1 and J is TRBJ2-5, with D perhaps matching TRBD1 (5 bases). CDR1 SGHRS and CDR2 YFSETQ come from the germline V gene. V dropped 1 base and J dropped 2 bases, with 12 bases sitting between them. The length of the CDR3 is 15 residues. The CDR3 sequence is CASSLPRTTQETQYF. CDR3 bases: TGCGCCAGCAGCTTGCCCAGGACAACTCAAGAGACCCAGTACTTC.

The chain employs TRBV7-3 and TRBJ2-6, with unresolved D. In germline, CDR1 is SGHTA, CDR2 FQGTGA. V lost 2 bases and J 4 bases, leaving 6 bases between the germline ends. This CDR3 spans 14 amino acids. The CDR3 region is CASSLSNGANVLTF. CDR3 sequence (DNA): TGTGCCAGCAGCTTATCGAACGGGGCCAACGTCCTGACTTTC.

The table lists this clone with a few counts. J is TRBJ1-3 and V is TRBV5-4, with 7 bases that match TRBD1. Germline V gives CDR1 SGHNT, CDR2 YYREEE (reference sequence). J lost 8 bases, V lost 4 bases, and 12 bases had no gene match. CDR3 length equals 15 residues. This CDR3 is CASSPQGGQRDTIYF. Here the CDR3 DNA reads TGTGCCAGCAGCCCCCAAGGGGGCCAAAGGGACACCATATATTTT.

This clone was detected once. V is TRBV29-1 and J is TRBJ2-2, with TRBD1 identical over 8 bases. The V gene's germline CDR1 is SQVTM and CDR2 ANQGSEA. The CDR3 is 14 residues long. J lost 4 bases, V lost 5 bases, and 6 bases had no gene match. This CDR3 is CSVRQGLGTGELFF. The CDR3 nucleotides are TGCAGCGTTCGACAGGGGCTGGGCACCGGGGAGCTGTTTTTT.

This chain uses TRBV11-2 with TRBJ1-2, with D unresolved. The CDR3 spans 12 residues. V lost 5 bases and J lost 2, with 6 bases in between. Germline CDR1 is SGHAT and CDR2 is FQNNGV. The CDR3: CASSPANYGYTF. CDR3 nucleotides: TGTGCCAGCAGCCCAGCGAACTATGGCTACACCTTC.

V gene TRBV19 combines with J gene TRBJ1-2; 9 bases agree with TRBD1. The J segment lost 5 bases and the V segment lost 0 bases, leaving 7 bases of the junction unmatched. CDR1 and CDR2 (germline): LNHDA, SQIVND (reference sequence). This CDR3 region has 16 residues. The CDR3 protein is CASSIDRSDRGYGYTF. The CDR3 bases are TGTGCCAGTAGTATAGATCGGTCGGACAGGGGATATGGCTACACCTTC.

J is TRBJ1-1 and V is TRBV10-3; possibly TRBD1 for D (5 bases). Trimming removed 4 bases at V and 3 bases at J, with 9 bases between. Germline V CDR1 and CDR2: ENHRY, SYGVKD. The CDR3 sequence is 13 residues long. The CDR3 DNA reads TGTGCCATCAGTGGAGGGGAGCACACTGAAGCTTTCTTT. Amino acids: CAISGGEHTEAFF.

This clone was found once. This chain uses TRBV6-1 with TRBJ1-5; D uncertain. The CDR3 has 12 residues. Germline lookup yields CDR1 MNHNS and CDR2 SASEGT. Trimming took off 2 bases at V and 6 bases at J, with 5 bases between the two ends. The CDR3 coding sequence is TGTGCCAGCAGTGAAATTGGTCAGCCCCAGCATTTT. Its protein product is CASSEIGQPQHF.

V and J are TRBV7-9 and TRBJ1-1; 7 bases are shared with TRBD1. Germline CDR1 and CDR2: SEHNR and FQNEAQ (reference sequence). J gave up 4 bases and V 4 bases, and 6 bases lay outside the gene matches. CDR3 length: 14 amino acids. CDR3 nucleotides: TGTGCCAGCAGCTCCTGGACAGGTGGCACTGAAGCTTTCTTT. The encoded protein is CASSSWTGGTEAFF.